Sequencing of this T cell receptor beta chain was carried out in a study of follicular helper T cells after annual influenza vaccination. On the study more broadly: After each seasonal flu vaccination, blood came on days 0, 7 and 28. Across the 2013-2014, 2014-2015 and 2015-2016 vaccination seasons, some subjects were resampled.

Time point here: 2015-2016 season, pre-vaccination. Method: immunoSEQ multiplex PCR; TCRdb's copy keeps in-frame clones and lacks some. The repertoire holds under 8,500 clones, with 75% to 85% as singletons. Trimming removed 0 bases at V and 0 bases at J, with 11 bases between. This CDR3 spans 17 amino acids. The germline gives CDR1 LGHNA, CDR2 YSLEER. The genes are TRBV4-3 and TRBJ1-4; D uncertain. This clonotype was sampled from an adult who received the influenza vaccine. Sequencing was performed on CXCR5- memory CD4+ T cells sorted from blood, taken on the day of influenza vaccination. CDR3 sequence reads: CASSQEGPVTTNEKLFF. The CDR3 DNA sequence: TGCGCCAGCAGCCAAGAGGGCCCAGTGACAACTAATGAAAAACTGTTTTTT.